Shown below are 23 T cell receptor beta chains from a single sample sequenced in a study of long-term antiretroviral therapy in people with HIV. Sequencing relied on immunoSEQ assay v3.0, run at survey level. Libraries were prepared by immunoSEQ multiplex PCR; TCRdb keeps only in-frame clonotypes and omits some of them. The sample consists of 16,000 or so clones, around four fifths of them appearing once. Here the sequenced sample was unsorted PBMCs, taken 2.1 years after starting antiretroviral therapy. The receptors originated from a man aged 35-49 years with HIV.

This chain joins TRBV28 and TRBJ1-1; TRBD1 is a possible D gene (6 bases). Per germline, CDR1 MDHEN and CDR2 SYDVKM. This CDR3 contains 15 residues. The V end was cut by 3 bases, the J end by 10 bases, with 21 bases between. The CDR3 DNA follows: TGTGCCAGCAGTTTCCTCCGGGCAGGGGTAGGCTCAGCTTTCTTT. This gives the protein CASSFLRAGVGSAFF.

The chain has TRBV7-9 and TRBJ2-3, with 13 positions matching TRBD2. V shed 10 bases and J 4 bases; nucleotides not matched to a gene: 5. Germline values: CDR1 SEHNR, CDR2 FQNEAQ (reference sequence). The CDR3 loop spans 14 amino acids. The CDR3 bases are TGTGCCACCGGGACTAGCGGGGTCGCAGATACGCAGTATTTT. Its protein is CATGTSGVADTQYF.

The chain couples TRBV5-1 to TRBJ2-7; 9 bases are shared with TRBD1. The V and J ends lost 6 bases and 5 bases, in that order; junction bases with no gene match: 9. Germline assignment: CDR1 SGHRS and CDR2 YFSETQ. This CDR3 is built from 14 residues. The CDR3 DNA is TGCGCCAGCACCTCCCCCGGGACAGGGCACGAGCAGTACTTC. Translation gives CASTSPGTGHEQYF.

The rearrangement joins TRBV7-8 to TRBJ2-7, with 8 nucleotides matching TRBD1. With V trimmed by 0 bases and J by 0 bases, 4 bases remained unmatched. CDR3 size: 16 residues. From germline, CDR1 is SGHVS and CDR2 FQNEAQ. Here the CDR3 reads CASSLAYGTGSYEQYF. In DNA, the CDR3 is TGTGCCAGCAGCTTAGCCTACGGGACAGGCTCCTACGAGCAGTACTTC. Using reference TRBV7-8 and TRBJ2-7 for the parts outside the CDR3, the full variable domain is GAGVSQSPRYKVAKRGQDVALRCDPISGHVSLFWYQQALGQGPEFLTYFQNEAQLDKSGLPSDRFFAERPEGSVSTLKIQRTQQEDSAVYLCASSLAYGTGSYEQYFGPGTRLTVT.

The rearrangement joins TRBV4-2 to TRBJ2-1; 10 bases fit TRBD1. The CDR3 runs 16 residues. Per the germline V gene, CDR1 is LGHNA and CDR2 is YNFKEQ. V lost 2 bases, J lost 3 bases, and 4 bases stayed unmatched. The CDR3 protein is CASSQLTGGYYNEQFF. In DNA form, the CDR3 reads TGTGCCAGCAGCCAACTGACAGGGGGCTACTACAATGAGCAGTTCTTC.

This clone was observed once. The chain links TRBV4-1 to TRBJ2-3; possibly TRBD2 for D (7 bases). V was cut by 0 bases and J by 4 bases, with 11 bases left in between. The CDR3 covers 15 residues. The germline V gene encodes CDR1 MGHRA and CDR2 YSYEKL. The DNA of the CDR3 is TGCGCCAGCAGCCAAGAGAGGGGGGGGCCAGATACGCAGTATTTT. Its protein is CASSQERGGPDTQYF.

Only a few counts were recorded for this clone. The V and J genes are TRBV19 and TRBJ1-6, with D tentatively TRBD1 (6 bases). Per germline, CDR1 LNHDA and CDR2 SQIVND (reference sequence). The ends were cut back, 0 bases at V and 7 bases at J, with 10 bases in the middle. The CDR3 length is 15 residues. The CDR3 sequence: CASSIDRTGNSPLHF. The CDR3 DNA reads TGTGCCAGTAGTATAGATCGAACAGGGAATTCACCCCTCCACTTT. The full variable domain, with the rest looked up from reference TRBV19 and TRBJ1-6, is DGGITQSPKYLFRKEGQNVTLSCEQNLNHDAMYWYRQDPGQGLRLIYYSQIVNDFQKGDIAEGYSVSREKKESFPLTVTSAQKNPTAFYLCASSIDRTGNSPLHFGNGTRLTVT.

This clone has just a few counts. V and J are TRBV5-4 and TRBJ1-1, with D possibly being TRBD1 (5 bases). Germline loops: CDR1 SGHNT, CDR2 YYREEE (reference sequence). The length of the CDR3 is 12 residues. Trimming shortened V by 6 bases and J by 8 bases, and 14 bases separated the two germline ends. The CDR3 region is CASTQGANEAFF. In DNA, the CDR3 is TGTGCCAGCACCCAAGGGGCGAACGAAGCTTTCTTT.

For the CDR3, the DNA is TGTGCCAGCAGCTCTAGCGGGGGGGCCTACGAGCAGTACTTC. As protein: CASSSSGGAYEQYF. The chain recombines TRBV7-9 with TRBJ2-7; 12 nucleotides line up with TRBD2. Germline values: CDR1 SEHNR, CDR2 FQNEAQ (reference sequence). After removal of 4 bases from V and 2 bases from J, the junction contained 0 bases not matched to a gene. The CDR3 is made up of 14 amino acids.

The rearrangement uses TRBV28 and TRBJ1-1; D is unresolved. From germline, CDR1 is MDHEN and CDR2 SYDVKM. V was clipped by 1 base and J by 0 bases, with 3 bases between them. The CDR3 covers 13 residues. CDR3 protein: CASSLFMNTEAFF. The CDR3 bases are TGTGCCAGCAGTTTATTTATGAACACTGAAGCTTTCTTT.

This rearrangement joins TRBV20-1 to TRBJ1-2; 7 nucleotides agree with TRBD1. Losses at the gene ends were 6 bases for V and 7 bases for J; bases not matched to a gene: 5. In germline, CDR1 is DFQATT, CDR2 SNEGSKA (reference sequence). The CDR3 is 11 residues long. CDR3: CSAPDRAGYTF. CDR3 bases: TGCAGTGCGCCAGACAGGGCTGGCTACACCTTC.

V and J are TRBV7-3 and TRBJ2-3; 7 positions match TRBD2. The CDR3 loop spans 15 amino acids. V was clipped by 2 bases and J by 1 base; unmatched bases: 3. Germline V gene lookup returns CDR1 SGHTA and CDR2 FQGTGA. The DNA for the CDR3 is TGTGCCAGCAGCTTAGCTAGCGGAGGCACAGATACGCAGTATTTT. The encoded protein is CASSLASGGTDTQYF.

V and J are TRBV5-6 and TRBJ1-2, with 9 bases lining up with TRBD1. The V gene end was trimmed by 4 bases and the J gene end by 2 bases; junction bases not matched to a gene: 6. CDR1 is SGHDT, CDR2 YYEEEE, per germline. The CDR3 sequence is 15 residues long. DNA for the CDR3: TGTGCCAGCAGCGACTCCGGGACAGGGAACTATGGCTACACCTTC. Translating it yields CASSDSGTGNYGYTF.

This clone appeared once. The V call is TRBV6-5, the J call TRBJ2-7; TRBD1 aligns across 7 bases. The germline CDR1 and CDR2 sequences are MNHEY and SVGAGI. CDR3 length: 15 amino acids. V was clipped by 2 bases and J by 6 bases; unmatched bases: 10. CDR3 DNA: TGTGCCAGCAGTTACGGGGGACAGTGGGGCCTCGAGCAGTACTTC. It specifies CASSYGGQWGLEQYF.

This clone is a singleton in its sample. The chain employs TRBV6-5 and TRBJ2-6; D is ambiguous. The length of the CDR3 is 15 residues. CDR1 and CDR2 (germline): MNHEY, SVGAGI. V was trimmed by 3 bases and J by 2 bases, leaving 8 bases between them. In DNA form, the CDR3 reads TGTGCCAGCAGTTATTTGGGGACTGGGGCCAACGTCCTGACTTTC. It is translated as CASSYLGTGANVLTF.

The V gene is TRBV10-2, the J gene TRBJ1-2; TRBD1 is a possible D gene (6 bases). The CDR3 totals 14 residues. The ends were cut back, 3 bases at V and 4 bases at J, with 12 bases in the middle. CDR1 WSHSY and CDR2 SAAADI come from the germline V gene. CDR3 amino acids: CASSDGQTFYGYTF. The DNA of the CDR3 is TGCGCCAGCAGTGACGGACAGACGTTCTATGGCTACACCTTC.

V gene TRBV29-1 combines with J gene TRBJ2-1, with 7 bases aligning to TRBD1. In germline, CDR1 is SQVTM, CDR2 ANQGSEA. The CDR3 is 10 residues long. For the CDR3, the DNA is TGCAGTTACAGGGGCGATGAGCAGTTCTTC. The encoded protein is CSYRGDEQFF.

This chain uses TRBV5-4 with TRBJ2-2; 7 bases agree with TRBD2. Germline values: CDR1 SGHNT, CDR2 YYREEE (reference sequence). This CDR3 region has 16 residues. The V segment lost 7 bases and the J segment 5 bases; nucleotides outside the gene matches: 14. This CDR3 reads CASGGVGRGVTGELFF. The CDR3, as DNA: TGTGCCAGCGGGGGGGTCGGACGAGGTGTGACCGGGGAGCTGTTTTTT.

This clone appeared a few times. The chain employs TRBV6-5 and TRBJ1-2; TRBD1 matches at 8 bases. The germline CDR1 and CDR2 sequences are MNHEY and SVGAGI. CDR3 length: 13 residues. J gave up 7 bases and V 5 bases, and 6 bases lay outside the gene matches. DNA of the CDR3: TGTGCCAGCAGTCCCCAGGGGGCGGGTGGCTACACCTTC. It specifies CASSPQGAGGYTF.

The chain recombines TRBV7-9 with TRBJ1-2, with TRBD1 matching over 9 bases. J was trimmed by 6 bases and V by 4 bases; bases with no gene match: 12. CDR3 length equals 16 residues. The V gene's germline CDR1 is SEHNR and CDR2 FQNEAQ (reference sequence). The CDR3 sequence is CASSSGTGSLSDGYTF. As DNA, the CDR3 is TGTGCCAGCAGCTCCGGGACAGGGAGCCTCTCTGATGGCTACACCTTC.

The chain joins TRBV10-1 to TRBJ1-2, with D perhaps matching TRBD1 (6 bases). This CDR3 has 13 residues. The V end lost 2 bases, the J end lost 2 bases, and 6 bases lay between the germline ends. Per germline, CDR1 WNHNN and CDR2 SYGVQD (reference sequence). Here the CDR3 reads CASSEGQNYGYTF. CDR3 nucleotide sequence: TGCGCCAGCAGTGAGGGACAGAACTATGGCTACACCTTC.

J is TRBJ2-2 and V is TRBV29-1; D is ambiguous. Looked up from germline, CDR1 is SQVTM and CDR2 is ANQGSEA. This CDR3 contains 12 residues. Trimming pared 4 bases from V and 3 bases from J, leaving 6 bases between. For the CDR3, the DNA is TGCAGCGTTGTATCCGACACCGGGGAGCTGTTTTTT. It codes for CSVVSDTGELFF.

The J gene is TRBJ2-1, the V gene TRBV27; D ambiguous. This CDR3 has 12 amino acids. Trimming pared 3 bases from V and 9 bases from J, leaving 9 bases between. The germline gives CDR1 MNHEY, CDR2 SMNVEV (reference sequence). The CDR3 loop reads CASSLALGEQFF. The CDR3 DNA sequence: TGTGCCAGCAGTTTGGCGCTTGGTGAGCAGTTCTTC.